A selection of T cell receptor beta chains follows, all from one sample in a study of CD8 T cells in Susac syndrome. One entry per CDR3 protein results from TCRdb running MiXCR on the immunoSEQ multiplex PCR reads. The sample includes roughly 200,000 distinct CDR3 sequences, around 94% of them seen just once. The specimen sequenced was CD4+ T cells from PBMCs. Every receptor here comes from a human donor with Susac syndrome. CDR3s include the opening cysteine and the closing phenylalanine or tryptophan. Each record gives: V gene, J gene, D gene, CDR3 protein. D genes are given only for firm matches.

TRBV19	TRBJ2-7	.	CASSMGLDSYEQYF
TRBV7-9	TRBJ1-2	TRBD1	CASSWTGGRGYGYTF
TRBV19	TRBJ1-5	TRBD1	CASSIPLGQSNQPQHF
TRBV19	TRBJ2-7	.	CASSIGFSYEQYF
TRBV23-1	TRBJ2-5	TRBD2	CASSHRKLAGAVRCQETQYF
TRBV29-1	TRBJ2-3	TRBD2	CSVSGTSGYTDTQYF
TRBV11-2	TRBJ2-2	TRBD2	CASSPKLAGELFF
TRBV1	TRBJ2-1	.	CTSSQEVRLGHNEQFF
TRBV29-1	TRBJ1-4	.	CSVEIGEKLFF
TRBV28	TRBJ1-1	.	CASSFGVISEAFF
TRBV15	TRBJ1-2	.	CATGTRDGPRYTF
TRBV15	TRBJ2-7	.	CATSRGDNYEQYF
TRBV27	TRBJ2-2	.	CASSWGGPNTGELFF
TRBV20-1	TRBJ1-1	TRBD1	CSARDGQGARGIEAFF
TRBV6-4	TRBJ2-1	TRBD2	CASRASGGNEQFF
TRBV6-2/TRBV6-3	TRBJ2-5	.	CASSKPGQPFETQYF
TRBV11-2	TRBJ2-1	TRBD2	CASSLDPGGPYNEQFF
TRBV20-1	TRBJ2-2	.	CSARRLTDRVGELFF
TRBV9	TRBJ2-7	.	CASSVEDEQYF
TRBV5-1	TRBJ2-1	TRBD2	CASRSSGSHNEQFF
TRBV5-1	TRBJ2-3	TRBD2	CASSPVPGLADTDTQYF
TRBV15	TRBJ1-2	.	CATSRDIAAGGYTF
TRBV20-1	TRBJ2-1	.	CSARPPEGSNEQFF
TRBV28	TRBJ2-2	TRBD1	CASSLIGQGNTGELFF
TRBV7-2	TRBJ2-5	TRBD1	CASSLWGQGASETQYF
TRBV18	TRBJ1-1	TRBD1	CASSKDREPFF
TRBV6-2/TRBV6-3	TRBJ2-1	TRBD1	CASSYTGTGYNEQFF
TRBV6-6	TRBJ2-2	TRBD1	CATRTGTSTGELFF
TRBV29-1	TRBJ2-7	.	CSVSGAQPSYEQYF
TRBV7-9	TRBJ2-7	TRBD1	CASGTGDTYEQYF
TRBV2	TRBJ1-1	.	CASSGDRNTEAFF
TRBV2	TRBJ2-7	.	CASSGDTPYEQYF
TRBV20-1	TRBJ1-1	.	CSATNTEAFF
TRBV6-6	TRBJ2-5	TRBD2	CASSSTSGGETQYF
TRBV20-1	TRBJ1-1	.	CSAGRRGTEAFF
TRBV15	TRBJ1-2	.	CATSRDGAKSYTF
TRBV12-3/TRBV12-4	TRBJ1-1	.	CASSLAYPGTEAFF
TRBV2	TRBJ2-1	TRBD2	CASSGPGTSAYHRQFF
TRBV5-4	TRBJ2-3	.	CASSLGGAGVADTQYF
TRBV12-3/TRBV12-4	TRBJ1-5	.	CASRSLSNQPQHF
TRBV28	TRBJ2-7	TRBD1	CASIGQGYEQYF
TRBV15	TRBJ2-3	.	CATSRDQGRSWGTSTDTQYF
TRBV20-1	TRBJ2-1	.	CSARALTGTISYNEQFF
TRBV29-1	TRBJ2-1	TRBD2	CAGGGLADNEQFF
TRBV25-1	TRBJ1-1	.	CASSYGPAGASEAFF
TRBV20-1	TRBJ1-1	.	CSARDSPGNTEAFF
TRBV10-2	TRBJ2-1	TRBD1	CASRDRGLGGEQFF
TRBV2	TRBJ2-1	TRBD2	CASSEEGGSSYNEQFF
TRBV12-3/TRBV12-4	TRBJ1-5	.	CASSFAGNKDQPQHF
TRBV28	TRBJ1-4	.	CASRKDGNEKLFF
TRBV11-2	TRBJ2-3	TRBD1	CASSPTYGTGAVDTQYF
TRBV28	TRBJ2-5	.	CASTRDNQETQYF
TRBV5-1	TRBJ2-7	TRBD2	CASSRETSASYEQYF
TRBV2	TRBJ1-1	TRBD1	CASISNRGLNTEAFF
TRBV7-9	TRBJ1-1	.	CASRGEGEGTNTEAFF
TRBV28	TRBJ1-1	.	CASSSEFTEAFF
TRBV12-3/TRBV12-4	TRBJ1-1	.	CASSLPGGNTEAFF